Listed below are T cell receptor beta chains from one sample, sequenced in a study of blood T cell repertoires in COVID-19. The data were produced by immunoSEQ multiplex PCR, yet TCRdb's version contains in-frame clones alone and is incomplete. The sample lists some 260,000 clones; around 80% were seen once. The sequenced material came from PBMCs or T cells enriched from blood (not recorded which). These receptors were collected from a man aged 30 to 45 with acute COVID-19. Both conserved end residues are part of each CDR3. The D gene is left open where the match is weak.

j_call v_call d_call cdr3_nt cdr3_aa
TRBJ2-2 TRBV19 TRBD2 TGTGCCAGTAGTATCCCTAGCGGGGGGCCCGGGGAGCTGTTTTTT CASSIPSGGPGELFF
TRBJ1-5 TRBV7-8 NA TGTGCCAGCAGCTTTGATGGTTCTAGGAATCAGCCCCAGCATTTT CASSFDGSRNQPQHF
TRBJ2-2 TRBV11-2 TRBD2 TGTGCCAGCAGCTTAAATGGCGGGGGGCTGAACACCGGGGAGCTGTTTTTT CASSLNGGGLNTGELFF
TRBJ2-1 TRBV11-3 TRBD2 TGTGCCAGCAGCTTAGGGCGGGGGGTGAGCTCCTACAATGAGCAGTTCTTC CASSLGRGVSSYNEQFF
TRBJ1-5 TRBV12-3/TRBV12-4 NA TGTGCCAGCAGTGAGAGGGGCAATCAGCCCCAGCATTTT CASSERGNQPQHF
TRBJ2-1 TRBV27 TRBD2 TGTGCCAGCAGTTTACTCGGACTAGCGGGATTCAACAATGAGCAGTTCTTC CASSLLGLAGFNNEQFF
TRBJ2-3 TRBV19 TRBD1 TGTGCCAGCTCCCGGGACAGGTCAACAGATACGCAGTATTTT CASSRDRSTDTQYF
TRBJ2-6 TRBV15 NA TGTGCCACCAGAAGGGGGTCTGGGGCCAACGTCCTGACTTTC CATRRGSGANVLTF
TRBJ2-5 TRBV28 TRBD2 TGTGCCAGCAGTTTGCGCGGGGGGCCAAAAGAGACCCAGTACTTC CASSLRGGPKETQYF
TRBJ2-1 TRBV7-3 NA TGTGCCAGCAGCTTAACGTGGGTAAGGGGGAATGACAATGAGCAGTTCTTC CASSLTWVRGNDNEQFF
TRBJ2-3 TRBV28 NA TGTGCCAGCAGGCTCGGACTATTCACAGATACGCAGTATTTT CASRLGLFTDTQYF
TRBJ2-2 TRBV9 TRBD2 TGTGCCAGCAGCGGACGACTAGCGGAGGGCACCGGGGAGCTGTTTTTT CASSGRLAEGTGELFF
TRBJ2-3 TRBV5-4 NA TGTGCCAGCAGCAGGCAAACGGGAGGCACAGATACGCAGTATTTT CASSRQTGGTDTQYF
TRBJ2-1 TRBV11-3 TRBD2 TGTGCCAGCAGCTTCGGGATAGCGGGAGGAGTTGAGCAGTTCTTC CASSFGIAGGVEQFF